The clone carrying this T cell receptor (beta chain) was observed many times. Its antigen is still unknown. Bulk libraries came from a prior protocol with listed TCR primers. Each CDR3 protein gets one entry after TCRdb re-called the PCR reads with MiXCR. The table has 90,000 or so distinct CDR3 sequences, around a fifth seen once. The entry originates in a study of molecular identifiers for immune sequencing clone quantification. The study's findings and limits: Even with some 920,000 naive cells present, spiked Jurkat TCR RNA from one cell was reportedly detectable.

This CDR3 has 14 amino acids. V was clipped by 10 bases and J by 0 bases, with 12 bases between them. Per germline, CDR1 MNHEY and CDR2 SVGEGT. Sorting recovered naive CD8 T cells on a CD8+CD4-CCR7+CD45RA+ profile. The gene calls are TRBV6-2 or TRBV6-3 and TRBJ2-2; D is possibly TRBD2 (5 bases). Input material: naive CD8+ T cells from blood, with Jurkat cell RNA spiked in. The subset denotes: FACS-sorted CD8+CD4-CCR7+CD45RA+ naive T cells. This TCR came from a human donor in good health. Some libraries in this study had Jurkat cell RNA spiked in. The CDR3 DNA is TGTGCCACTAGCCGGGGAGCGAACACCGGGGAGCTGTTTTTT. Residues: CATSRGANTGELFF.